This T cell receptor beta chain was identified in a study of blood T cell repertoires in COVID-19. Original handling: Estimated nucleated cell counts came from reference gene primer amplification. TCRdb keeps only in-frame clones here, not all; method: immunoSEQ multiplex PCR. V and J calls and clone size follow that table, whereas D and trimming were derived from the DNA. The sample shows over 30,000 clones, 81% of them seen only once. CDR1 is PRHDT and CDR2 is FYEKMQ in the germline V gene (reference sequence). This CDR3 region has 13 residues. The V and J ends lost 0 bases and 4 bases respectively, with 3 bases between them.

Sequenced input: peripheral blood. The V gene is TRBV13, the J gene TRBJ2-2; D gene uncertain. This clonotype originated in a man older than 75 with active or convalescent COVID-19. The CDR3, as DNA: TGTGCCAGCAGCTTAGGCCTCACCGGGGAGCTGTTTTTT. Translating gives CASSLGLTGELFF.